This T cell receptor (beta chain) appears in the sequencing data of a study of post-analysis software for immune sequencing data. Study-wide findings and caveats: In patients, about five TRBV segments were more frequent than in controls, with TRBV5-6, TRBV5-1 and TRBV20-1 among them.

The CDR3 runs 12 residues. With 5 bases removed from V and 9 bases from J, the gap between germline ends came to 11 bases. This clonotype has more than one count but fewer than ten. The antigen is not known. Unique molecular identifiers were built into the TCR beta cDNA libraries. TCRdb fed the PCR reads into MiXCR, producing one record per CDR3 protein. The sample lists 750,000 to 950,000 distinct CDR3 sequences; under 70% were seen once. This chain joins TRBV12-3 or TRBV12-4 and TRBJ2-1, with D perhaps matching TRBD1 (6 bases). The specimen sequenced was blood. The TCR comes from a girl between 5 and 17 years old with multiple sclerosis. The CDR3 bases are TGTGCCAGCAGTCACAGGGACGGTGAGCAGTTCTTC. It yields the protein CASSHRDGEQFF.